What follows are 14 T cell receptor beta chains derived from one specimen sequenced in a study of vaccination and CD4 T cells after COVID-19. No antigen has been assigned to these receptors. The Oncomine TCR Beta short-read assay sequenced DNA from cultured CD4+ T cells. TCRdb re-called the PCR reads with MiXCR, one entry per CDR3 protein. The sample lists over 10,000 distinct CDR3 sequences, about two fifths occurring once. This sample's treatment: approximately 11-day PBMC culture with coronavirus spike peptide pools or control peptides (ViraFEST assay). The sample was CD4+ T cells from blood, cultured in vitro. The receptors come from a human donor who had recovered from COVID-19.

This clonotype is large (0.1 to 1%). This chain joins TRBV20-1 and TRBJ2-3; 10 bases map to TRBD2. There are 14 residues in the CDR3. The trim removed 7 bases at V and 4 bases at J, leaving 8 bases unmatched. Per the germline V gene, CDR1 is DFQATT and CDR2 is SNEGSKA (reference sequence). CDR3 in DNA: TGCAGTGTCGAGGTAGCGGGAGGCCCAGATACGCAGTATTTT. This codes for CSVEVAGGPDTQYF.

V is TRBV27 and J is TRBJ2-2; D call uncertain. The CDR3 covers 15 residues. The germline V gene encodes CDR1 MNHEY and CDR2 SMNVEV (reference sequence). The V gene lost 2 bases and the J gene lost 6 bases, with 13 bases spanning the gap. DNA for the CDR3: TGTGCCAGCAGTTTACCCGGCCTCTCGTCCGGGGAGCTGTTTTTT. This translates into CASSLPGLSSGELFF.

The chain joins TRBV20-1 to TRBJ2-7; 11 bases match TRBD1. The V gene end was trimmed by 2 bases and the J gene end by 3 bases; junction bases not matched to a gene: 6. The CDR3 has 15 residues. Per germline, CDR1 DFQATT and CDR2 SNEGSKA (reference sequence). CDR3 protein: CSARPAGTGGYEQYF. The CDR3 DNA sequence: TGCAGTGCTAGACCCGCCGGGACAGGGGGCTACGAGCAGTACTTC.

The chain has TRBV2 and TRBJ1-1, with D possibly TRBD1 on 5 matching bases. V dropped 8 bases and J dropped 5 bases, with 18 bases sitting between them. Looked up from germline, CDR1 is SNHLY and CDR2 is FYNNEI. CDR3 size: 14 residues. As DNA, the CDR3 is TGTGCCAGCGGATCGAGCAGGGCGAATACTGAAGCTTTCTTT. Its translation: CASGSSRANTEAFF.

A single count supports this clonotype. The V gene is TRBV7-2, the J gene TRBJ1-6; 10 bases line up with TRBD1. V lost 5 bases to trimming and J lost 7 bases; unmatched junction nucleotides: 11. The germline V gene encodes CDR1 SGHTA and CDR2 FQGNSA. The CDR3 extends over 17 amino acids. The CDR3 region is CASSHLDRGLRNSPLHF. In DNA, the CDR3 is TGTGCCAGCAGCCACCTTGACAGGGGGCTTCGGAATTCACCCCTCCACTTT. The variable domain in full, completed from reference TRBV7-2 and TRBJ1-6, reads GAGVSQSPSNKVTEKGKDVELRCDPISGHTALYWYRQSLGQGLEFLIYFQGNSAPDKSGLPSDRFSAERTGGSVSTLTIQRTQQEDSAVYLCASSHLDRGLRNSPLHFGNGTRLTVT.

V is TRBV28 and J is TRBJ1-1, with D hard to call. CDR1 is MDHEN and CDR2 is SYDVKM in the germline V gene. This CDR3 has 13 residues. V was pared by 2 bases and J by 11 bases, with 15 bases between. The CDR3 sequence is CASSLGRGFGAFF. Here the CDR3 DNA reads TGTGCCAGCAGTTTAGGTCGAGGGTTTGGGGCTTTCTTT.

CDR3 sequence: CASSLDGNNQPQHF. Here the CDR3 DNA reads TGTGCCAGCAGTTTAGATGGTAACAATCAGCCCCAGCATTTT. The rearrangement uses TRBV12-3 or TRBV12-4 and TRBJ1-5, with D uncertain. Trimming stripped 1 base from V and 3 bases from J, with 7 bases between. This CDR3 is 14 amino acids long.

The chain recombines TRBV10-1 with TRBJ2-2, with D perhaps matching TRBD2 (5 bases). There are 13 residues in the CDR3. The V and J ends lost 2 bases and 5 bases respectively, with 6 bases between them. Per the germline V gene, CDR1 is WNHNN and CDR2 is SYGVQD (reference sequence). CDR3: CASSEDYTGELFF. In nucleotides, the CDR3 is TGCGCCAGCAGTGAGGACTATACCGGGGAGCTGTTTTTT.

The chain links TRBV9 to TRBJ2-3; no reliable D call. The length of the CDR3 is 16 residues. V lost 3 bases to trimming and J lost 3 bases, with 17 bases between them. CDR1 is SGDLS, CDR2 YYNGEE, per germline. CDR3 loop: CASSADPLRWTDTQYF. The CDR3 DNA reads as TGTGCCAGCAGCGCAGACCCCTTACGCTGGACAGATACGCAGTATTTT.

The chain is built from TRBV5-6 and TRBJ1-2, with no clear D. The CDR3 has 14 amino acids. Germline lookup yields CDR1 SGHDT and CDR2 YYEEEE. The germline V and J ends were trimmed by 1 base and 2 bases, with 9 bases remaining between them. The CDR3: CASSLFLGNYGYTF. The CDR3 DNA sequence: TGTGCCAGCAGCTTGTTTTTAGGGAACTATGGCTACACCTTC.

The chain couples TRBV24-1 to TRBJ2-7; D is uncertain. This CDR3 has 11 amino acids. V dropped 3 bases and J dropped 4 bases, with 3 bases sitting between them. Looked up from germline, CDR1 is KGHDR and CDR2 is SFDVKD. Here the CDR3 reads CATSDVYEQYF. The CDR3 nucleotides are TGTGCCACCAGTGATGTTTACGAGCAGTACTTC.

The chain combines TRBV11-3 with TRBJ1-1; D not resolved. V was shortened by 0 bases and J by 2 bases, with 7 bases between the two germline ends. Germline values: CDR1 SGHNT, CDR2 YENEEA. The CDR3 extends over 14 amino acids. CDR3 residues: CASSLEWTNTEAFF. The CDR3 nucleotides are TGTGCCAGCAGCTTAGAGTGGACTAACACTGAAGCTTTCTTT.

This chain joins TRBV5-1 and TRBJ2-7, with D possibly being TRBD2 (5 bases). V gave up 0 bases and J gave up 0 bases, with 10 bases separating them. The CDR3 runs 15 residues. The V gene's germline CDR1 is SGHRS and CDR2 YFSETQ. CDR3 in amino acids: CASSLASGSSYEQYF. The CDR3 nucleotides are TGCGCCAGCAGCTTGGCCTCTGGGAGCTCCTACGAGCAGTACTTC.

V and J are TRBV24-1 and TRBJ1-1; weak D call: TRBD1 (5 bases). The CDR3 contains 17 residues. V was cut by 4 bases and J by 3 bases, with 20 bases left in between. Per the germline V gene, CDR1 is KGHDR and CDR2 is SFDVKD. The CDR3 DNA follows: TGTGCCACCAGTGACCACCCTGGGTCGGGGCCTTACACTGAAGCTTTCTTT. Protein product: CATSDHPGSGPYTEAFF.